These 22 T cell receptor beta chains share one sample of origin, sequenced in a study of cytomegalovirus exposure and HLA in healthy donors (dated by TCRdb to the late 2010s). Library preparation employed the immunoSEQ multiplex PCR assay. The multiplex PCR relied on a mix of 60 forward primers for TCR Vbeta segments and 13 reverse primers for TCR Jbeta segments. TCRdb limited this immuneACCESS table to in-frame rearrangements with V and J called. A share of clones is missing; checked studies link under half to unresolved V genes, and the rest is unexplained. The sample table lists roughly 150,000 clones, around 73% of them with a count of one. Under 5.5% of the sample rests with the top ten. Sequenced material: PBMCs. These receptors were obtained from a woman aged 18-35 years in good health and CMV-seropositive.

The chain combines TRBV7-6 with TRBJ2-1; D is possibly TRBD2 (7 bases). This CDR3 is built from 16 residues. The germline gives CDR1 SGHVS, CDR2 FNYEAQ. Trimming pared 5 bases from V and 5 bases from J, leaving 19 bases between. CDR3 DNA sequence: TGTGCCAGCAGCACAAGAGGGGGGGCGCCCCACAATGAGCAGTTCTTC. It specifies CASSTRGGAPHNEQFF.

The CDR3 spells CASSSDSYTDTQYF. For the CDR3, the DNA is TGTGCCAGCTCATCGGACAGCTACACAGATACGCAGTATTTT. The chain links TRBV18 to TRBJ2-3; TRBD1 might be the D (6 bases). V was pared by 5 bases and J by 2 bases, with 11 bases between. This CDR3 is 14 amino acids long. Germline CDR1 is KGHSH and CDR2 is LQKENI.

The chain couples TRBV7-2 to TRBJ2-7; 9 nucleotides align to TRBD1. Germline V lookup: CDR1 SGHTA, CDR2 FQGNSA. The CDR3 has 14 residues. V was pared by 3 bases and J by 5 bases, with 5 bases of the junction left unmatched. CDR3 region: CASSLGTGSNEQYF. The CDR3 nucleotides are TGTGCCAGCAGCTTGGGGACAGGGAGCAACGAGCAGTACTTC.

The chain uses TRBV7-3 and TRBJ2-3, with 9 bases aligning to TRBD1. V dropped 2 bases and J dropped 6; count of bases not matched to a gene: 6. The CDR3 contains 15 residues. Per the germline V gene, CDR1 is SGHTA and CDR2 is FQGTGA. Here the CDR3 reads CASSLDTGQGDTQYF. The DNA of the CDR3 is TGTGCCAGCAGCTTAGACACGGGACAGGGCGATACGCAGTATTTT.

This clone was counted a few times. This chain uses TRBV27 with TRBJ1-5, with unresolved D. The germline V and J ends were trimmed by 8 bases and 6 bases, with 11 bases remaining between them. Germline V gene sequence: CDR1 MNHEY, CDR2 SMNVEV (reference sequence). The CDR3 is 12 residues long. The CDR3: CASWITGQPQHF. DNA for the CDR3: TGTGCCAGCTGGATTACGGGTCAGCCCCAGCATTTT.

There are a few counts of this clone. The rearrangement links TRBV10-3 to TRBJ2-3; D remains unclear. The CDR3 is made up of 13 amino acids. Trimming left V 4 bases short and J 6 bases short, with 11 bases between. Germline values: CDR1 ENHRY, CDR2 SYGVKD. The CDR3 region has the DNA TGTGCCATCAGTGCACCGATGCAGGATACGCAGTATTTT. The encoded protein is CAISAPMQDTQYF.

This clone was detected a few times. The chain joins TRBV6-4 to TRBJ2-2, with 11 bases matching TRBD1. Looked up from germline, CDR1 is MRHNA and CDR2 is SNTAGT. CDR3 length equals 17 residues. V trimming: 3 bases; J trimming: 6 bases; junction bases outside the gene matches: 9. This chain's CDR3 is CASSEAAGTGGAGELFF. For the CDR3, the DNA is TGTGCCAGCAGTGAGGCCGCCGGGACAGGGGGAGCCGGGGAGCTGTTTTTT.

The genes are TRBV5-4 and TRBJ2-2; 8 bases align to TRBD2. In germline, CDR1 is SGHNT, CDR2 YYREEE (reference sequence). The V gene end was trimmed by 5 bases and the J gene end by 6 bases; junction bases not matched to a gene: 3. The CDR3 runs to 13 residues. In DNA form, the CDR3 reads TGTGCCAGCAGACCGACTAGCGCCGGGGAGCTGTTTTTT. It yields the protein CASRPTSAGELFF.

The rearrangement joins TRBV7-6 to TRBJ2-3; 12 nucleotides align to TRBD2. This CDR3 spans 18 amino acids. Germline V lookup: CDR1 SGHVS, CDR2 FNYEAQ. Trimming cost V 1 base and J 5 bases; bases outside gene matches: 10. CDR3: CASSLETSGGLIGDTQYF. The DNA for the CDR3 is TGTGCCAGCAGCTTAGAGACTAGCGGGGGCCTCATAGGAGATACGCAGTATTTT.

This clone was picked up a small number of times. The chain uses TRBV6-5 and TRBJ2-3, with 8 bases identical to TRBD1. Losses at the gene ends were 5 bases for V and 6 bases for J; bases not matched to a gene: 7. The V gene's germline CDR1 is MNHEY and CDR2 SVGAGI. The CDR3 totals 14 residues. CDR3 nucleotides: TGTGCCAGCAGTGGACAGGGTCTTGGGGATACGCAGTATTTT. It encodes CASSGQGLGDTQYF.

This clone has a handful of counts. The CDR3 region has the DNA TGTGCCAGCGGACAGGGTCACACAGATACGCAGTATTTT. Its protein product is CASGQGHTDTQYF. The gene calls are TRBV28 and TRBJ2-3; 8 positions match TRBD1. The CDR3 runs 13 residues. Germline-derived CDR1 and CDR2 are MDHEN and SYDVKM. The V and J ends lost 8 bases and 2 bases, in that order; junction bases with no gene match: 3. The complete variable domain, with remaining parts taken from reference TRBV28 and TRBJ2-3, reads DVKVTQSSRYLVKRTGEKVFLECVQDMDHENMFWYRQDPGLGLRLIYFSYDVKMKEKGDIPEGYSVSREKKERFSLILESASTNQTSMYLCASGQGHTDTQYFGPGTRLTVL.

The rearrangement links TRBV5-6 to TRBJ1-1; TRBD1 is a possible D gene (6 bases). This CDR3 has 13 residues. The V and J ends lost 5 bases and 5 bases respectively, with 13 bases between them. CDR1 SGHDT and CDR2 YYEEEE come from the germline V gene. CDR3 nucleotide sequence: TGTGCCAGCAGTCTAGGGACACTTACTGAAGCTTTCTTT. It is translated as CASSLGTLTEAFF.

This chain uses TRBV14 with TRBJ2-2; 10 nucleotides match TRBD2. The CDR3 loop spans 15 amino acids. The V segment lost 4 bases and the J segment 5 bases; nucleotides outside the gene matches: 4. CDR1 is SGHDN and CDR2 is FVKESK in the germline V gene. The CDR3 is CASSRPGLATGELFF. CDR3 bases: TGTGCCAGCAGCCGCCCGGGACTAGCGACCGGGGAGCTGTTTTTT.

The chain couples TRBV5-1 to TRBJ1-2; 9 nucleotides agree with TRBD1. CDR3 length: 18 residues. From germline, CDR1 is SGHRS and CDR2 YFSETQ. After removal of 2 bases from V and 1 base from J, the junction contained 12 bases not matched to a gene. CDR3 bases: TGCGCCAGCAGCTTACCGGGACAGGGCCCGTTTGATAACTATGGCTACACCTTC. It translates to CASSLPGQGPFDNYGYTF.

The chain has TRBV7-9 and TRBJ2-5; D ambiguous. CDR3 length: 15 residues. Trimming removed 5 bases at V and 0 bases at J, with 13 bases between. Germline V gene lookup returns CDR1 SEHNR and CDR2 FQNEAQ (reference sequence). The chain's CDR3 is CASSPVPDYQETQYF. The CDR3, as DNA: TGTGCCAGCAGCCCCGTCCCCGACTACCAAGAGACCCAGTACTTC.

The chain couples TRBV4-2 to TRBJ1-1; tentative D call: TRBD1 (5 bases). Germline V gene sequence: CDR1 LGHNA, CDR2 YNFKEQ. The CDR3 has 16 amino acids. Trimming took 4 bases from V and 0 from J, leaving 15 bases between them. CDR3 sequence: CASSPSQGGVNTEAFF. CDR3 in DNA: TGTGCCAGCAGCCCAAGTCAGGGAGGCGTGAACACTGAAGCTTTCTTT.

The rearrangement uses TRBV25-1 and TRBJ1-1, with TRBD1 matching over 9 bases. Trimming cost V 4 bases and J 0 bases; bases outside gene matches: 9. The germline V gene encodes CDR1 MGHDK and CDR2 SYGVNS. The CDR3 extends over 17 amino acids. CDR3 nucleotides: TGTGCCAGCAGTGCGGCCGGGACAGGGCGCATGAACACTGAAGCTTTCTTT. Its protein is CASSAAGTGRMNTEAFF.

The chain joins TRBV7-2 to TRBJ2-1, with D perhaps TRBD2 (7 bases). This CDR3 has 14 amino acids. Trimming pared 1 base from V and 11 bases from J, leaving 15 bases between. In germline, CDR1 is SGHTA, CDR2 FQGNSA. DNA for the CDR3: TGTGCCAGCAGCTTAGAAGGGGGGGGGATCAAGCAGTTCTTC. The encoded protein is CASSLEGGGIKQFF.

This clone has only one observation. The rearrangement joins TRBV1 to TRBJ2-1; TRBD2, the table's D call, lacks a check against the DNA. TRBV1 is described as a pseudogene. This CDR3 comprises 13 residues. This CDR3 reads CTSSRTGELTQFF. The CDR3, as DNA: TGCACCAGCAGCCGAACCGGGGAACTAACTCAGTTCTTC.

The CDR3 region is CASSHRNPGAGATDTQYF. CDR3 nucleotides: TGTGCCAGCAGCCACCGAAACCCGGGGGCGGGGGCCACAGATACGCAGTATTTT. The rearrangement joins TRBV4-2 to TRBJ2-3; D is perhaps TRBD2 (7 bases). CDR3 size: 18 residues. Germline loops: CDR1 LGHNA, CDR2 YNFKEQ. V dropped 3 bases and J dropped 2 bases, with 21 bases sitting between them.

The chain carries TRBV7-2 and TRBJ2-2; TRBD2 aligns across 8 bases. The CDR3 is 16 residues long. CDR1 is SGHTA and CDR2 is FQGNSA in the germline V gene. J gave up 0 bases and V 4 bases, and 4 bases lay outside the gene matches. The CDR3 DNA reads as TGTGCCAGCAGCTCGACGGGACTAGCGAACACCGGGGAGCTGTTTTTT. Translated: CASSSTGLANTGELFF.

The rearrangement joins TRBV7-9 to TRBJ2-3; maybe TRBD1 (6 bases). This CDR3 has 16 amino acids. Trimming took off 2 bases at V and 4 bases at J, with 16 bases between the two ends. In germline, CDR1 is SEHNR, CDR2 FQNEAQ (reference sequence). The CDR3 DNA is TGTGCCAGCAGCTTAACAGGGACCGCACCTTCAGATACGCAGTATTTT. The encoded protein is CASSLTGTAPSDTQYF.